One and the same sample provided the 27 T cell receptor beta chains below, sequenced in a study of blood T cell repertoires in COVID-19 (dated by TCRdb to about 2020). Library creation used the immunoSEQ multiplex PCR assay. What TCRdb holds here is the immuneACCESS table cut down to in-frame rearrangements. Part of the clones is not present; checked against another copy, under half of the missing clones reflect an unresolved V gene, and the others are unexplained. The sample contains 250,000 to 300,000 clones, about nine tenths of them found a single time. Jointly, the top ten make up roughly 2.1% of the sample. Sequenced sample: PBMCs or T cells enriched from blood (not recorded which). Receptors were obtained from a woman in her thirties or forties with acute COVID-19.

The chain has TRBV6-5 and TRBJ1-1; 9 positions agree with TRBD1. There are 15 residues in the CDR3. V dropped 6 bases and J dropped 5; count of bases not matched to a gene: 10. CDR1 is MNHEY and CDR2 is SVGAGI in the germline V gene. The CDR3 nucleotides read TGTGCCAGCAGCCCGGGACAGGGACCGAGGACTGAAGCTTTCTTT. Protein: CASSPGQGPRTEAFF.

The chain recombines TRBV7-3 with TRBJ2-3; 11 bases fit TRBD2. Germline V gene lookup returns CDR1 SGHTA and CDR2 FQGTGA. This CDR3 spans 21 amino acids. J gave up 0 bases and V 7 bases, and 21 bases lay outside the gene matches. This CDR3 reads CASTPLAYGTSGKTSTDTQYF. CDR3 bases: TGTGCCAGCACCCCCCTAGCATACGGGACTAGCGGAAAAACGAGCACAGATACGCAGTATTTT.

The CDR3 nucleotides are TGTGCCAGCAGCCGCTCATATAGCGGAAACACCGGGGAGCTGTTTTTT. Translated, it gives CASSRSYSGNTGELFF. This rearrangement joins TRBV7-8 to TRBJ2-2; tentative D call: TRBD2 (6 bases). Per the germline V gene, CDR1 is SGHVS and CDR2 is FQNEAQ. CDR3 length: 16 amino acids. Trimming took 5 bases from V and 2 from J, leaving 15 bases between them.

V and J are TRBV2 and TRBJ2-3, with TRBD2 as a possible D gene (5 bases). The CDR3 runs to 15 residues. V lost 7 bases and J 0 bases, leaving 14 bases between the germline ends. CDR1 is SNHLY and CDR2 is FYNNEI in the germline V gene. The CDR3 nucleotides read TGTGCCAGCAAGGAGAGAGCGGTCAGCACAGATACGCAGTATTTT. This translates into CASKERAVSTDTQYF.

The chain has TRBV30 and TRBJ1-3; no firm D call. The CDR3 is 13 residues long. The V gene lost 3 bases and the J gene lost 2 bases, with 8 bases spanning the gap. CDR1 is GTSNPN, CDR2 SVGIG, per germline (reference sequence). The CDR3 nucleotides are TGTGCCTGGAGCCACTTTACTGGAAACACCATATATTTT. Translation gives CAWSHFTGNTIYF.

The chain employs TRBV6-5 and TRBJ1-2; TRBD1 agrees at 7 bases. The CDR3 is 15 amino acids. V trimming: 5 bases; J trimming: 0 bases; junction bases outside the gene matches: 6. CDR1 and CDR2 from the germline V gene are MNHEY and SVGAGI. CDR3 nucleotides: TGTGCCAGCAGTCGCCGGGACAGCGCTAACTATGGCTACACCTTC. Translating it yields CASSRRDSANYGYTF.

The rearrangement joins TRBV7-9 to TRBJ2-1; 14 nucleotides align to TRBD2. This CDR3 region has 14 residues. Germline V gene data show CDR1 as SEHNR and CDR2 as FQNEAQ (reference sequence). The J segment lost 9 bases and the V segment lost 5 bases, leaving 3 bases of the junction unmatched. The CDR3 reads CASSRLAGGGEQFF. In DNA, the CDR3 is TGTGCCAGCAGCCGACTAGCGGGAGGGGGTGAGCAGTTCTTC.

CDR3 sequence: CASSEDRVGTQYF. The CDR3 DNA sequence: TGTGCCAGCAGTGAAGATCGGGTGGGGACCCAGTACTTC. The rearrangement links TRBV2 to TRBJ2-5; D is unresolved. The CDR3 spans 13 residues. Germline CDR1 SNHLY, CDR2 FYNNEI. V gave up 1 base and J gave up 7 bases, with 10 bases separating them.

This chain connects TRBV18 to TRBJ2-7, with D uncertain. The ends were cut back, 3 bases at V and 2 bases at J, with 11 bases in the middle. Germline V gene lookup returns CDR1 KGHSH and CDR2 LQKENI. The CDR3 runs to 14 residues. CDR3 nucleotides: TGTGCCAGCTCACCGCCTACCCCTCCCTACGAGCAGTACTTC. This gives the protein CASSPPTPPYEQYF.

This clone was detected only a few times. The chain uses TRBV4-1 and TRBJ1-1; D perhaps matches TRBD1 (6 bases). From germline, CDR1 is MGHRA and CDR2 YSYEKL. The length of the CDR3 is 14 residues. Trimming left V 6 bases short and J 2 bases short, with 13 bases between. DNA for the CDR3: TGCGCCAGCAGAAACAGGGTTACCAACACTGAAGCTTTCTTT. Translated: CASRNRVTNTEAFF.

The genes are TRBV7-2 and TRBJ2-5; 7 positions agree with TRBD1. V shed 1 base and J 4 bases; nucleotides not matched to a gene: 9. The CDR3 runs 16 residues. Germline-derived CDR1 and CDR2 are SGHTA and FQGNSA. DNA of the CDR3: TGTGCCAGCAGCTTAGAGGCCAGGGGGTTAGGAGAGACCCAGTACTTC. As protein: CASSLEARGLGETQYF.

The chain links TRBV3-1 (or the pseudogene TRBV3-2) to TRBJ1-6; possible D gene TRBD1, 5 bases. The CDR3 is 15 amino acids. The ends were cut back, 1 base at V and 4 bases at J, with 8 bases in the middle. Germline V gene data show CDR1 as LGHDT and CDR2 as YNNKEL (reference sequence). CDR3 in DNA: TGTGCCAGCAGCCAAGCTCGGGGGTATAATTCACCCCTCCACTTT. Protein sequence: CASSQARGYNSPLHF.

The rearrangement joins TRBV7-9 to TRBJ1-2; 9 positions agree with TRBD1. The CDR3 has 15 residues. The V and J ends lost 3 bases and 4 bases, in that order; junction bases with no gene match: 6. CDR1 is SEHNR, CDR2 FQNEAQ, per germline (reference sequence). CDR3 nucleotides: TGTGCCAGCAGCTTCCGTGGGACAGGGACCTATGGCTACACCTTC. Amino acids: CASSFRGTGTYGYTF.

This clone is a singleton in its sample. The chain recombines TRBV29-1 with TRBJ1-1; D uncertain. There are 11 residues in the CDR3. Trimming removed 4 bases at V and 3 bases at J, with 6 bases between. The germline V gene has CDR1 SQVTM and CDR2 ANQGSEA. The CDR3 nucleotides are TGCAGCGTTGCCGGGTACACTGAAGCTTTCTTT. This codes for CSVAGYTEAFF.

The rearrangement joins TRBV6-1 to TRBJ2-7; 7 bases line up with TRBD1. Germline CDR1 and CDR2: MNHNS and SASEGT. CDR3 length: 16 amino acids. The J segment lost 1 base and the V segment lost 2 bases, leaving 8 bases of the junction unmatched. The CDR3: CASSEYWGQPSYEQYF. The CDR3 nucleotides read TGTGCCAGCAGTGAATATTGGGGACAGCCGTCCTACGAGCAGTACTTC.

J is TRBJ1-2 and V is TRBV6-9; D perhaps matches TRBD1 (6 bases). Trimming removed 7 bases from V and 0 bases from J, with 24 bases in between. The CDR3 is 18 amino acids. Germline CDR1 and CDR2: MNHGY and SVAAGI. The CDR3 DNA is TGTGCCAGCAAGAGAGTTAAGGGAACCGGGACAACTAACTATGGCTACACCTTC. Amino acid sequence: CASKRVKGTGTTNYGYTF.

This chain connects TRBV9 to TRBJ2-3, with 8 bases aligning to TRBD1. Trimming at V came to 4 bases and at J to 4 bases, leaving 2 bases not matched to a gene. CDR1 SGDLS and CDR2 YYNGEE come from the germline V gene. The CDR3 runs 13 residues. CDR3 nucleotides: TGTGCCAGCAGCCGGACAGGGCCAGATACGCAGTATTTT. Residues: CASSRTGPDTQYF.

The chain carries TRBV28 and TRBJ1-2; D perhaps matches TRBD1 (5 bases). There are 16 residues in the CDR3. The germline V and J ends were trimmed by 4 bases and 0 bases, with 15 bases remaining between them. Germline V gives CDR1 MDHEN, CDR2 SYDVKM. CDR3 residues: CASSSPGEGPNYGYTF. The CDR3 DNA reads TGTGCCAGCAGTTCACCGGGAGAGGGGCCTAACTATGGCTACACCTTC.

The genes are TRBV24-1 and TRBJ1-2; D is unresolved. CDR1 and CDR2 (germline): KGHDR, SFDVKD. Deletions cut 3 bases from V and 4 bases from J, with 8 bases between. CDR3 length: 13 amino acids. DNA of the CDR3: TGTGCCACCAGTGATCCAAAATTCTATGGCTACACCTTC. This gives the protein CATSDPKFYGYTF.

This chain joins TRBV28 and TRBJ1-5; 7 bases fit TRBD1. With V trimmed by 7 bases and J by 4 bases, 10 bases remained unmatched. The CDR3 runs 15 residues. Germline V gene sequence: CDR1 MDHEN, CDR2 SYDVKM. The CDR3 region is CASTLSAQGNQPQHF. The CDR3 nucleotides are TGTGCCAGCACCCTCTCAGCACAGGGGAATCAGCCCCAGCATTTT.

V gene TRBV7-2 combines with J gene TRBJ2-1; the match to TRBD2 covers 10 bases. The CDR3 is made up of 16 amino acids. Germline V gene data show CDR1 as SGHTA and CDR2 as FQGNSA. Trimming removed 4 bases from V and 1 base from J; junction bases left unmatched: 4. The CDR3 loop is CASSSQAGGSYNEQFF. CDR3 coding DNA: TGTGCCAGCAGCTCGCAAGCGGGAGGGTCCTACAATGAGCAGTTCTTC.

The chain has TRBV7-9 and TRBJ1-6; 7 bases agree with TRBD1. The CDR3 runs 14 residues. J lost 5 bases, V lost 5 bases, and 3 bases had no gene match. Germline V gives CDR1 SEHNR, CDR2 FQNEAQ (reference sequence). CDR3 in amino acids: CASSQGQNNSPLHF. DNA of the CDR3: TGTGCCAGCAGCCAGGGACAGAATAATTCACCCCTCCACTTT.

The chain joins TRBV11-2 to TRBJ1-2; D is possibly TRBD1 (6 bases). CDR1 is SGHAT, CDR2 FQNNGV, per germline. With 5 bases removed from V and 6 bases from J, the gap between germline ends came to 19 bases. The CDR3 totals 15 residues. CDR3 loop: CASSPILGGRDGYTF. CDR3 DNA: TGTGCCAGCAGCCCTATCTTGGGGGGGCGAGATGGCTACACCTTC.

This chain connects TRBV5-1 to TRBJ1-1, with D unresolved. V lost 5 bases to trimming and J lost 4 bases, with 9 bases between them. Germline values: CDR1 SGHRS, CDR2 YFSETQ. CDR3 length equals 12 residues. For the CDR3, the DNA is TGCGCCAGCAGGGGAGGAAGCACTGAAGCTTTCTTT. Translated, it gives CASRGGSTEAFF. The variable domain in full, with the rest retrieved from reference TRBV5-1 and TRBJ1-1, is KAGVTQTPRYLIKTRGQQVTLSCSPISGHRSVSWYQQTPGQGLQFLFEYFSETQRNKGNFPGRFSGRQFSNSRSEMNVSTLELGDSALYLCASRGGSTEAFFGQGTRLTVV.

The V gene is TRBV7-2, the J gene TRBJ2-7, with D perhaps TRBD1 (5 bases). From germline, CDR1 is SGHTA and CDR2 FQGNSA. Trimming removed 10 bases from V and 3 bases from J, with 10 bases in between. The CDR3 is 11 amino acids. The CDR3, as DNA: TGTGCCACAGGGCGCGGCTACGAGCAGTACTTC. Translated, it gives CATGRGYEQYF.

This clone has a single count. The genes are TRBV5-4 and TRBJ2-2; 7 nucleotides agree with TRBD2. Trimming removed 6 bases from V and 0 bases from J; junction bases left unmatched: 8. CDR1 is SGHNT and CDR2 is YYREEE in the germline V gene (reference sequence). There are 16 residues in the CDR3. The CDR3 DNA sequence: TGTGCCAGCACCCCCGTCGGGACTACGAACACCGGGGAGCTGTTTTTT. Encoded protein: CASTPVGTTNTGELFF.

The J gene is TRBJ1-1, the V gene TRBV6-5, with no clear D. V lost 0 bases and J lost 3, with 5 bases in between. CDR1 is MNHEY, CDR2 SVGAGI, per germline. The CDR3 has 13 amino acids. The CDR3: CASSYSAYTEAFF. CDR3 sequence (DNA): TGTGCCAGCAGTTACTCGGCCTACACTGAAGCTTTCTTT.